One sample yielded the 6 T cell receptor beta chains listed below, sequenced in a study of OX40 agonist ivuxolimab in advanced cancers. The repertoire was sequenced with immunoSEQ multiplex PCR; TCRdb's copy has only in-frame clones and lacks some. The sample records tens of thousands of clones, roughly 85% being singletons. The sequences come from CD4+ or CD8+ T cells sorted from blood, collected in a trial of the OX40 agonist ivuxolimab. These receptors originate from an adult with an advanced solid tumor such as melanoma, head and neck, liver or kidney cancer.

This clone was counted a single time. This rearrangement joins TRBV7-8 to TRBJ2-1, with a possible D match to TRBD2 (6 bases). The germline CDR1 and CDR2 sequences are SGHVS and FQNEAQ. The CDR3 loop spans 16 amino acids. V was shortened by 4 bases and J by 6 bases, with 19 bases between the two germline ends. The CDR3 region is CASSSMIAEGSNEQFF. The CDR3 bases are TGTGCCAGCAGCTCGATGATAGCGGAGGGGAGCAATGAGCAGTTCTTC.

This sequence joins TRBV9 and TRBJ1-1, with D maybe TRBD1 (5 bases). The CDR3 spans 14 residues. Between the trimmed V and J ends, which lost 4 bases and 3 bases, there was a span of 13 bases. The germline V gene has CDR1 SGDLS and CDR2 YYNGEE. The CDR3 spells CASSPGSQDTEAFF. CDR3 nucleotide sequence: TGTGCCAGCAGCCCAGGGAGCCAAGACACTGAAGCTTTCTTT.

This clone has a handful of counts. The chain carries TRBV18 and TRBJ1-2; TRBD1 matches at 11 bases. The ends lost 0 bases at V and 4 bases at J; junction bases unmatched: 4. The CDR3 extends over 16 amino acids. CDR1 is KGHSH and CDR2 is LQKENI in the germline V gene. CDR3 amino acids: CASSPPGTGGSYGYTF. CDR3 bases: TGTGCCAGCTCACCACCCGGGACAGGGGGTAGCTATGGCTACACCTTC.

The chain joins TRBV6-5 to TRBJ1-1; D might be TRBD1 (5 bases). V was trimmed by 10 bases and J by 4 bases, leaving 13 bases between them. The CDR3 is 12 amino acids. Germline-derived CDR1 and CDR2 are MNHEY and SVGAGI. The CDR3 region has the DNA TGTGCCACCAGGGAGTCGGGCACTGAAGCTTTCTTT. Its protein product is CATRESGTEAFF.

The genes are TRBV30 and TRBJ2-3; a weak D match, TRBD2 (5 bases). Deletions cut 2 bases from V and 3 bases from J, with 9 bases between. There are 13 residues in the CDR3. Per the germline V gene, CDR1 is GTSNPN and CDR2 is SVGIG (reference sequence). In nucleotides, the CDR3 is TGTGCCTGGAGTCCGGGGATTACAGATACGCAGTATTTT. Translation: CAWSPGITDTQYF.

This sequence joins TRBV6-1 and TRBJ2-7; the match to TRBD2 covers 7 bases. Germline CDR1 is MNHNS and CDR2 is SASEGT. The CDR3 is 14 residues long. J gave up 5 bases and V 8 bases, and 12 bases lay outside the gene matches. In nucleotides, the CDR3 is TGTGCCAGCCTCTCGGCGGGAGATAGCCACGAGCAGTACTTC. Its protein product is CASLSAGDSHEQYF.